These 5 T cell receptor beta chains were all obtained from the same sample, sequenced in a study of T cells in Graves' hyperthyroidism and ophthalmopathy. Researchers amplified the TCR beta CDR3 regions from RNA transcripts. HTBI primers were employed in a first-round RT-PCR of the TCR CDR3. TCRdb passed the multiplex PCR reads through MiXCR, listing each CDR3 protein once. The sample records over 650,000 distinct CDR3 sequences, over 15% being singletons. Material: blood. All receptors come from a man aged 18 to 30 with Graves' hyperthyroidism.

This clonotype came up many times. This chain joins TRBV7-2 and TRBJ2-4, with D unresolved. CDR1 is SGHTA, CDR2 FQGNSA, per germline. The CDR3 consists of 14 residues. The V gene lost 3 bases and the J gene lost 3 bases, with 9 bases spanning the gap. The DNA of the CDR3 is TGTGCCAGCAGCTTCCCGTCCCGCAAAAACATTCAGTACTTC. The encoded protein is CASSFPSRKNIQYF.

Turning to this clonotype: This could be a read error, since a much larger clone is one nucleotide away. V is TRBV7-2 and J is TRBJ2-7; 15 positions agree with TRBD2. Unmatched junction bases numbered 11, after V lost 4 bases and J lost 4 bases. The CDR3 totals 18 residues. Germline values: CDR1 SGHTA, CDR2 FQGNSA. Here the CDR3 reads CASSYRTSGRAARYEQYF. The CDR3 bases are TGTGCCAGCAGCTACCGGACTAGCGGGAGGGCCGCGAGGTACGAGCAGTACTTC.

The V gene is TRBV7-3, the J gene TRBJ2-5; D is unresolved. From germline, CDR1 is SGHTA and CDR2 FQGTGA. Between the trimmed V and J ends, which lost 8 bases and 1 base, there was a span of 8 bases. CDR3 size: 12 residues. CDR3 bases: TGTGCCAGCTTCAATTTCCAAGAGACCCAGTACTTC. Translating gives CASFNFQETQYF.

This clonotype was seen repeatedly, ten times or more. The CDR3 sequence is CAWTGLAGNEQFF. In nucleotides, the CDR3 is TGTGCCTGGACCGGTCTAGCGGGAAATGAGCAGTTCTTC. This rearrangement joins TRBV30 to TRBJ2-1, with TRBD2 identical over 9 bases. Germline assignment: CDR1 GTSNPN and CDR2 SVGIG (reference sequence). CDR3 length: 13 residues. V shed 4 bases and J 7 bases; nucleotides not matched to a gene: 5. Combining the CDR3 with reference TRBV30 and TRBJ2-1 gives the whole variable domain SQTIHQWPATLVQPVGSPLSLECTVEGTSNPNLYWYRQAAGRGLQLLFYSVGIGQISSEVPQNLSASRPQDRQFILSSKKLLLSDSGFYLCAWTGLAGNEQFFGPGTRLTVL.

This clonotype was detected ten times or more. The rearrangement links TRBV12-3 or TRBV12-4 to TRBJ2-7, with D perhaps matching TRBD1 (6 bases). The V end lost 4 bases, the J end lost 3 bases, and 16 bases lay between the germline ends. The CDR3 runs to 15 residues. The CDR3 loop reads CASSYPGTKYYEQYF. The CDR3, as DNA: TGTGCCAGCAGTTATCCCGGGACAAAGTACTACGAGCAGTACTTC.